This T cell receptor beta chain was recorded in a study of CD8+ T cells in alopecia areata. CDR3 size: 14 residues. Trimming cost V 1 base and J 1 base, with 7 bases left between them. Looked up from germline, CDR1 is LGHNA and CDR2 is YNFKEQ. Treatment meaning: oral pan-JAK inhibitor, 5-10 mg twice daily. Isolation of CD4+ and CD8+ T cells from PBMCs was achieved by sorting. Sequencing used cDNA as its template, made by extracting RNA and reverse transcribing it. Sequenced by immunoSEQ multiplex PCR; TCRdb stores in-frame clones only, minus some. The table records over 150,000 clones, roughly three fifths of them present only once.

This TCR derives from a human donor with alopecia areata. The rearrangement uses TRBV4-2 and TRBJ1-2; D gene unclear. The sample here was CD4+ T cells sorted from blood, taken at week 4, from a patient treated with tofacitinib. CDR3 sequence reads: CASSQGGLNYGYTF. Here the CDR3 DNA reads TGTGCCAGCAGCCAAGGTGGACTTAACTATGGCTACACCTTC.